The 8 T cell receptor beta chains below all came from one sample that was sequenced in a study of Ad26.COV2.S vaccination and SARS-CoV-2 variants. The treatment is: around 19 received Ad26.COV2.S at low or high dose, single or two shots; several received placebo; per-sample allocation not given. Day 63 following the first vaccine or placebo injection was when the samples were taken. Here immunoSEQ multiplex PCR was the method, and the copy in TCRdb shows in-frame clones only, minus some. The sample lists about 350,000 clones, roughly 84% seen once, with approximately 3.5% in the top ten. The source material was peripheral blood, sampled in a trial of Ad26.COV2.S vaccine versus placebo. Receptors were obtained from a person aged 18-60 years who received the Ad26.COV2.S COVID-19 vaccine or a placebo.

Here the CDR3 reads CSARGGYEQYF. The CDR3 bases are TGCAGTGCTCGCGGAGGCTACGAGCAGTACTTC. The rearrangement links TRBV20-1 to TRBJ2-7; TRBD2 is a possible D gene (5 bases). The V end lost 5 bases, the J end lost 3 bases, and 8 bases lay between the germline ends. The CDR3 has 11 amino acids. CDR1 is DFQATT and CDR2 is SNEGSKA in the germline V gene (reference sequence).

CDR3 sequence: CASSPAGGWHGYTF. CDR3 bases: TGTGCCAGCTCACCAGCGGGGGGGTGGCATGGCTACACCTTC. The chain recombines TRBV18 with TRBJ1-2; maybe TRBD1 (5 bases). The CDR3 covers 14 residues. With 2 bases removed from V and 6 bases from J, the gap between germline ends came to 13 bases. The germline gives CDR1 KGHSH, CDR2 LQKENI.

This chain uses TRBV28 with TRBJ2-5, with D tentatively TRBD2 (6 bases). Trimming removed 2 bases from V and 1 base from J, with 8 bases in between. CDR3 length: 14 amino acids. Per the germline V gene, CDR1 is MDHEN and CDR2 is SYDVKM. In DNA form, the CDR3 reads TGTGCCAGCAGTTTAGGGGGGTCCCAAGAGACCCAGTACTTC. Its translation is CASSLGGSQETQYF.

This clone has just one count. This chain uses TRBV18 with TRBJ2-5; TRBD2 is a possible D gene (7 bases). The CDR3 totals 14 residues. Trimming stripped 2 bases from V and 4 bases from J, with 11 bases between. Germline-derived CDR1 and CDR2 are KGHSH and LQKENI. The CDR3 DNA is TGTGCCAGCTCACCAAGGGGGGGATCAGAGACCCAGTACTTC. As protein: CASSPRGGSETQYF.

The table lists this clone with a few counts. V and J are TRBV7-2 and TRBJ1-2, with 9 positions matching TRBD1. After removal of 5 bases from V and 6 bases from J, the junction contained 4 bases not matched to a gene. CDR1 is SGHTA, CDR2 FQGNSA, per germline. This CDR3 region has 13 residues. The CDR3 here is CASSPRTGDGYTF. The CDR3, as DNA: TGTGCCAGCAGCCCCCGGACAGGGGATGGCTACACCTTC.

The chain couples TRBV19 to TRBJ2-1; 9 bases fit TRBD1. J was trimmed by 10 bases and V by 9 bases; bases with no gene match: 16. This CDR3 spans 15 amino acids. CDR1 is LNHDA and CDR2 is SQIVND in the germline V gene (reference sequence). This CDR3 reads CASSTGTGKRWEQFF. For the CDR3, the DNA is TGTGCCAGCTCGACCGGGACAGGGAAGCGTTGGGAGCAGTTCTTC.

The chain carries TRBV7-9 and TRBJ2-1; possibly TRBD2 for D (5 bases). V lost 6 bases, J lost 0 bases, and 15 bases lay in between. The CDR3 has 16 amino acids. Germline values: CDR1 SEHNR, CDR2 FQNEAQ (reference sequence). The CDR3 region is CASSARGGRSYNEQFF. In DNA form, the CDR3 reads TGTGCCAGCAGTGCGCGAGGAGGACGCTCCTACAATGAGCAGTTCTTC.

The CDR3 bases are TGTGCCAGTAGTAGCCGAGGGACACGTTATAGCAATCAGCCCCAGCATTTT. Amino acid sequence: CASSSRGTRYSNQPQHF. V and J are TRBV19 and TRBJ1-5; a possible D gene is TRBD1 (6 bases). V was clipped by 4 bases and J by 0 bases, with 16 bases between them. Germline V lookup: CDR1 LNHDA, CDR2 SQIVND (reference sequence). The CDR3 runs to 17 residues.